Below, 22 T cell receptor beta chains from the same sample are listed, as sequenced in a study of T cells expressing NK-cell markers. For each CDR3 protein, TCRdb gives one entry from its re-call of the 5' RACE reads, without DNA. This table holds around 380,000 distinct CDR3 sequences. The sequenced sample was blood T cells: a sorted CD56 or NKG2C T cell subset, CD4+ or CD8+ T cells, or bulk PBMC T cells (not recorded which). These receptors were collected from a woman between 50 and 59 years old in good health.

The chain uses TRBV29-1 and TRBJ2-1; there is no DNA to check the TCRdb D call of TRBD1. The CDR3 consists of 15 residues. Germline V CDR1 and CDR2: SQVTM, ANQGSEA. The CDR3 loop is CSVGSGVANYNEQFF.

The gene calls are TRBV6-2 or TRBV6-3 and TRBJ2-3; TCRdb lists TRBD1, though no DNA is available to test this call. Germline assignment: CDR1 MNHEY and CDR2 SVGEGT. The CDR3 loop spans 14 amino acids. The CDR3 reads CASSDTGATDTQYF.

This chain uses TRBV24-1 with TRBJ2-1; TCRdb calls TRBD2, which cannot be checked without DNA. The CDR3 is 15 residues long. Germline loops: CDR1 KGHDR, CDR2 SFDVKD. The CDR3: CATSDRGLDLREQFF.

V and J are TRBV20-1 and TRBJ2-1; the D gene TCRdb calls, TRBD2, cannot be checked with no DNA. The length of the CDR3 is 15 residues. The germline gives CDR1 DFQATT, CDR2 SNEGSKA (reference sequence). Here the CDR3 reads CSARTAGGFYNEQFF.

The chain carries TRBV11-2 and TRBJ1-3; without DNA, the TCRdb call of TRBD1 cannot be checked. The germline CDR1 and CDR2 sequences are SGHAT and FQNNGV. The CDR3 spans 16 residues. The CDR3 loop is CASSLDRGGHSNTIYF.

The chain joins TRBV5-6 to TRBJ2-7. The length of the CDR3 is 14 residues. Germline values: CDR1 SGHDT, CDR2 YYEEEE. CDR3 in amino acids: CASSLDRATYEQYF.

The gene calls are TRBV5-1 and TRBJ2-5; checking the TCRdb D call of TRBD2 is not possible without DNA. Germline CDR1 and CDR2: SGHRS and YFSETQ. The CDR3 covers 17 residues. The chain's CDR3 is CASSLVGLAGGQETQYF. The entire variable domain, with the rest obtained from reference TRBV5-1 and TRBJ2-5, is as follows: KAGVTQTPRYLIKTRGQQVTLSCSPISGHRSVSWYQQTPGQGLQFLFEYFSETQRNKGNFPGRFSGRQFSNSRSEMNVSTLELGDSALYLCASSLVGLAGGQETQYFGPGTRLLVL.

The rearrangement uses TRBV11-2 and TRBJ2-1. CDR3 size: 14 residues. CDR1 is SGHAT, CDR2 FQNNGV, per germline. The CDR3 here is CASSLVVDDNEQFF.

The J gene is TRBJ2-2, the V gene TRBV30; the TRBD1 assignment by TCRdb is unverifiable without DNA. In germline, CDR1 is GTSNPN, CDR2 SVGIG (reference sequence). The CDR3 extends over 15 amino acids. The CDR3 protein is CAGSWGGANTGELFF.

CDR3 sequence reads: CASQMGPAVNTGELFF. The chain links TRBV27 to TRBJ2-2; TCRdb designates TRBD2, a call that cannot be tested without DNA. Per the germline V gene, CDR1 is MNHEY and CDR2 is SMNVEV (reference sequence). The CDR3 is 16 residues long.

The chain has TRBV4-2 and TRBJ2-2; without DNA, the TCRdb call of TRBD2 cannot be checked. From germline, CDR1 is LGHNA and CDR2 YNFKEQ. The CDR3 length is 17 residues. The CDR3 loop is CASSQDWRGTRSGELFF.

The rearrangement joins TRBV29-1 to TRBJ2-1; there is no DNA to check the TCRdb D call of TRBD2. Germline CDR1 reads SQVTM; CDR2 reads ANQGSEA. The CDR3 is 14 amino acids. This CDR3 is CSVIPGLTYNEQFF.

The genes are TRBV24-1 and TRBJ2-2; TCRdb outputs TRBD2, but without DNA this stays unchecked. Germline V gene sequence: CDR1 KGHDR, CDR2 SFDVKD. The CDR3 is 16 amino acids. The CDR3 spells CATSDWVARGTGELFF.

V is TRBV20-1 and J is TRBJ1-1; TCRdb reports TRBD1, a call that lacks DNA to check it against. The V gene's germline CDR1 is DFQATT and CDR2 SNEGSKA (reference sequence). The CDR3 runs 13 residues. The CDR3 is CSAGGQGHTEAFF.

The CDR3 sequence is CASSARTGGYGYTF. The chain is built from TRBV6-5 and TRBJ1-2; TCRdb's D call of TRBD1 is untestable without DNA. The CDR3 has 14 amino acids. Germline CDR1 reads MNHEY; CDR2 reads SVGAGI.

This chain links TRBV5-1 with TRBJ2-5; there is no DNA to check the TCRdb D call of TRBD1. The CDR3 contains 15 residues. Germline CDR1 SGHRS, CDR2 YFSETQ. The CDR3 sequence: CASSLQGLREETQYF.

The chain links TRBV20-1 to TRBJ2-7; the D call of TRBD2 rests on TCRdb alone, since no DNA is present to check it. The CDR3 length is 13 residues. The V gene's germline CDR1 is DFQATT and CDR2 SNEGSKA (reference sequence). CDR3 residues: CSATGTNSYEQYF.

J is TRBJ2-7 and V is TRBV27. The germline V gene has CDR1 MNHEY and CDR2 SMNVEV (reference sequence). This CDR3 has 12 amino acids. CDR3: CASSYRSYEQYF.

The chain carries TRBV20-1 and TRBJ2-5; as DNA is missing, the TRBD2 call by TCRdb cannot be tested. Germline CDR1 and CDR2: DFQATT and SNEGSKA (reference sequence). The CDR3 runs to 16 residues. The CDR3 region is CSARPPGLAGSRTQYF.

The CDR3 reads CASSLYGGAWGTEAFF. The V and J genes are TRBV27 and TRBJ1-1. The germline V gene has CDR1 MNHEY and CDR2 SMNVEV (reference sequence). This CDR3 is built from 16 residues.

The rearrangement uses TRBV29-1 and TRBJ2-2; absent DNA, TCRdb's TRBD2 call cannot be checked. The CDR3 has 13 residues. Germline-derived CDR1 and CDR2 are SQVTM and ANQGSEA. The CDR3 region is CSVDTRNTGELFF.

CDR3 loop: CASSESGGKGSPLHF. V gene TRBV10-2 combines with J gene TRBJ1-6. The CDR3 contains 15 residues. Germline V CDR1 and CDR2: WSHSY, SAAADI.